Below, 6 T cell receptor beta chains from the same sample are listed, as sequenced in a study of regulatory T cells in long-lasting Graves disease. Researchers made TCR beta libraries by using iRepertoire HTBI primers and running Arm-PCR on CDR3 regions. TCRdb re-called the multiplex PCR reads with MiXCR, one entry per CDR3 protein. The top ten clones hold 9.5% to 15% of a sample with roughly 610,000 distinct CDR3 sequences, 16% of them seen once. The sample's time point: newly diagnosed GD, antithyroid drugs for less than 3 months. PBMC RNA was the source of the TCR library. The same sample was also studied in work on T cells in Graves' hyperthyroidism and ophthalmopathy.

The sequenced sample was peripheral blood mononuclear cells (PBMCs), obtained at new diagnosis, from a patient treated with antithyroid drugs. Receptors were obtained from a young man with Graves disease.

This chain uses TRBV19 with TRBJ2-7; 10 bases fit TRBD1. With 5 bases clipped from V and 7 bases from J, the junction kept 11 bases outside the gene matches. CDR1 LNHDA and CDR2 SQIVND come from the germline V gene (reference sequence). The CDR3 totals 15 residues. CDR3 nucleotide sequence: TGTGCCAGTAGTGCCGGACAGGGGGTCTCGTTTGAGCAGTACTTC. This gives the protein CASSAGQGVSFEQYF.

This clonotype was detected ten times or more. The V gene is TRBV30, the J gene TRBJ2-2, with D perhaps assigned TRBD1 or TRBD2 (6 bases each). The CDR3 sequence is 13 residues long. CDR1 is GTSNPN and CDR2 is SVGIG in the germline V gene (reference sequence). Between the trimmed V and J ends, which lost 2 bases and 9 bases, there was a span of 13 bases. CDR3 region: CAWSPPGGRELFF. For the CDR3, the DNA is TGTGCCTGGAGTCCCCCCGGGGGCAGGGAGCTGTTTTTT.

In this sample, this clonotype turned up a few times. The V call is TRBV27, the J call TRBJ1-5; D gene unclear. CDR1 is MNHEY and CDR2 is SMNVEV in the germline V gene (reference sequence). The CDR3 is made up of 14 amino acids. Trimming took off 2 bases at V and 5 bases at J, with 10 bases between the two ends. The CDR3 DNA follows: TGTGCCAGCAGTTTAGAGGGAAGATATCAGCCCCAGCATTTT. Translating it yields CASSLEGRYQPQHF.

This chain connects TRBV6-1 to TRBJ2-1; 10 bases are shared with TRBD2. CDR1 is MNHNS and CDR2 is SASEGT in the germline V gene. The CDR3 runs 16 residues. Unmatched junction bases numbered 9, after V lost 3 bases and J lost 7 bases. CDR3 loop: CASSEALAGGRNEQFF. The CDR3 DNA is TGTGCCAGCAGTGAGGCGTTAGCGGGAGGTAGGAATGAGCAGTTCTTC.

The chain uses TRBV2 and TRBJ2-3; TRBD2 aligns across 10 bases. The CDR3 runs 13 residues. V lost 6 bases and J lost 6; bases outside the gene matches: 3. Germline CDR1 is SNHLY and CDR2 is FYNNEI. CDR3 in DNA: TGTGCCAGCAGGGGACTAGCGTTGGATACGCAGTATTTT. This codes for CASRGLALDTQYF.

This clonotype showed up just a few times. The rearrangement joins TRBV7-6 to TRBJ1-2; D remains ambiguous. CDR3 length: 14 residues. Germline CDR1 and CDR2: SGHVS and FNYEAQ. V gave up 3 bases and J gave up 3 bases, with 11 bases separating them. CDR3 sequence (DNA): TGTGCCAGCAGCTTGCAAGTTGCGGACTATGGCTACACCTTC. Translating gives CASSLQVADYGYTF.